A single sample gave rise to the 11 T cell receptor beta chains below, sequenced in a study of tumor and adjacent non-tumor tissue in lung cancer. This sample's RNA came from whole unsorted tissue. A modified ARM-PCR protocol with three rounds of nested PCR amplified TCRbeta. TCRdb independently ran MiXCR on the multiplex PCR reads; one entry per CDR3 protein. The sample has about 110,000 distinct CDR3 sequences, roughly 75% seen once. The sequencing input was lung tumor tissue. All receptors derive from a woman aged 55 to 70 with non-small cell lung cancer.

A word on this clonotype: A much larger clone lies one base from this, so it may be a read error. The V gene is TRBV6-2 or TRBV6-3, the J gene TRBJ2-4; D gene uncertain. CDR3 length: 14 residues. The V gene's germline CDR1 is MNHEY and CDR2 SVGEGT. The CDR3 here is CANSSPRTQNIQYF. The CDR3 bases are TGTGCCAACAGTTCCCCTCGGACGCAAAACATTCAGTACTTC.

Points on this clonotype: No conserved phenylalanine or tryptophan is present at the end of the CDR3, so a read error is the likely explanation. The CDR3 is CASSGKMCYEQYL. CDR3 nucleotide sequence: TGTGCCAGCAGTGGCAAGATGTGCTACGAGCAGTACTTA. The chain recombines TRBV6-6 with TRBJ2-7; no clear D gene. V was trimmed by 5 bases and J by 3 bases, leaving 11 bases between them. CDR1 and CDR2 (germline): MNHNY, SVGAGI (reference sequence). CDR3 length equals 13 residues.

A note on this clonotype: The junction shows a germline mismatch at one end, possibly a read error. The CDR3 loop is CRAPPASGTPVGSYEQYF. The DNA of the CDR3 is TGTCGTGCGCCACCGGCTAGCGGGACTCCTGTAGGCTCCTACGAGCAGTACTTC. The V call is TRBV20-1, the J call TRBJ2-7, with 9 bases that match TRBD2. CDR3 length equals 18 residues. Per germline, CDR1 DFQATT and CDR2 SNEGSKA (reference sequence).

The chain carries TRBV11-2 and TRBJ2-1; 7 bases map to TRBD2. Germline lookup yields CDR1 SGHAT and CDR2 FQNNGV. This CDR3 is built from 13 residues. V shed 9 bases, J shed 6 bases, and the junction held 8 bases outside the gene matches. The CDR3 coding sequence is TGTGCCAGTAGCGGGCGGACTCGCAATGAGCAGTTCTTC. Amino acid sequence: CASSGRTRNEQFF.

Details on this clonotype: This may stem from a read error, because a much larger clone lies one nucleotide away. As the CDR3 is not closed by the conserved phenylalanine or tryptophan, this likely results from a read error. The rearrangement joins TRBV6-1 to TRBJ1-2; D is unresolved. CDR1 is MNHNS, CDR2 SASEGT, per germline. The CDR3 has 14 amino acids. Trimming removed 4 bases from V and 1 base from J, with 10 bases in between. The CDR3 DNA follows: TGTGCCAGCAGTGCCTCGACAAGTAACTATGGCTACACCTTG. This sequence encodes CASSASTSNYGYTL.

This clonotype appeared many times. The genes are TRBV6-2 or TRBV6-3 and TRBJ2-7; TRBD1 might be the D (6 bases). Per germline, CDR1 MNHEY and CDR2 SVGEGT. The CDR3 runs to 17 residues. Deletions cut 6 bases from V and 8 bases from J, with 29 bases between. CDR3 in amino acids: CASSPPIHRDTRTKQYF. DNA for the CDR3: TGTGCCAGCAGCCCTCCGATACACCGGGACACCCGGACGAAGCAGTACTTC.

The V call is TRBV20-1, the J call TRBJ2-5, with D tentatively TRBD1 or TRBD2 (5 bases each). Trimming took 2 bases from V and 0 from J, leaving 10 bases between them. Germline CDR1 and CDR2: DFQATT and SNEGSKA (reference sequence). This CDR3 contains 14 residues. The CDR3 DNA reads TGCAGTGCTAGACTAGGGGAGTACCAAGAGACCCAGTACTTC. It is translated as CSARLGEYQETQYF.

This clonotype was seen repeatedly, ten times or more. J is TRBJ1-4 and V is TRBV14; no clear D. CDR3 length: 16 amino acids. V was trimmed by 4 bases and J by 1 base, leaving 13 bases between them. The germline gives CDR1 SGHDN, CDR2 FVKESK. The CDR3 loop reads CASSLGLLETNEKLFF. The CDR3 DNA is TGTGCCAGCAGCCTAGGACTCTTGGAAACTAATGAAAAACTGTTTTTT.

This clonotype appeared once. A read error may produce the germline difference seen at one junction end. CDR3 nucleotides: TGCGCCAGCAGCCAATCATTTGAGAGGGGAAGGTCTGGAAACAGCATATATTTT. Translation gives CASSQSFERGRSGNSIYF. V is TRBV4-3 and J is TRBJ1-3; perhaps TRBD1 as D (5 bases). Germline CDR1 and CDR2: LGHNA and YSLEER. CDR3 length: 18 amino acids.

This clonotype was counted a single time. Relative to the germline gene, one junction end is altered; a read error may explain this. The chain links TRBV20-1 to TRBJ2-2; perhaps TRBD2 as D (5 bases). Germline loops: CDR1 DFQATT, CDR2 SNEGSKA (reference sequence). This CDR3 has 12 amino acids. DNA for the CDR3: TGCAGTGCTAGATCGAGTACCGGGGAGCTGTTTTTC. Its protein product is CSARSSTGELFF.

Of note for this clonotype: The missing conserved phenylalanine or tryptophan at the end of this CDR3 makes a read error likely. The CDR3, as DNA: TGTGCCATCAGTGAAGGTCCTGCTAGCAGCTCTGGAAACACCATATATCCT. Protein product: CAISEGPASSSGNTIYP. The chain has TRBV6-1 and TRBJ1-3; D not resolved. Germline-derived CDR1 and CDR2 are MNHNS and SASEGT. The CDR3 is 17 amino acids.